These 16 T cell receptor beta chains came from one sample sequenced in a study of blood T cell repertoires in COVID-19. Only in-frame clones appear in the TCRdb table, and some are missing; sequencing was by immunoSEQ multiplex PCR. This table has roughly 32,000 clones, roughly 85% appearing once. Sequences were obtained from peripheral blood. The receptors originated from a man older than 75 with active COVID-19.

This clone is labeled as medium-sized. The chain has TRBV4-3 and TRBJ1-3, with D possibly being TRBD1 (6 bases). The CDR3 consists of 15 residues. From germline, CDR1 is LGHNA and CDR2 YSLEER. V lost 4 bases and J lost 0, with 10 bases in between. CDR3: CASSRDTVSGNTIYF. CDR3 bases: TGCGCCAGCAGCCGGGACACCGTCTCTGGAAACACCATATATTTT.

The chain has TRBV19 and TRBJ2-7, with D possibly TRBD1 on 5 matching bases. The CDR3 extends over 13 amino acids. Germline values: CDR1 LNHDA, CDR2 SQIVND (reference sequence). V shed 4 bases and J shed 7 bases, with 14 bases lying between them. The CDR3 region has the DNA TGTGCCAGTAGTAGATACTTCAGGGAAGAGCAGTACTTC. Its translation: CASSRYFREEQYF.

The V and J genes are TRBV12-3 or TRBV12-4 and TRBJ2-5; 8 bases are a match to TRBD2. The CDR3 has 13 residues. J was trimmed by 7 bases and V by 5 bases; bases with no gene match: 6. The CDR3 spells CASSARGGATQYF. The CDR3 bases are TGTGCCAGCAGTGCCCGGGGGGGGGCGACCCAGTACTTC.

This clone was counted only a few times. The chain employs TRBV5-1 and TRBJ1-2; possible D gene TRBD1, 5 bases. The CDR3 has 14 residues. V lost 0 bases, J lost 8 bases, and 14 bases lay in between. Germline assignment: CDR1 SGHRS and CDR2 YFSETQ. CDR3 sequence (DNA): TGCGCCAGCAGCTTGGCCGTAGGGGCGCTGGGCTACACCTTC. Translating it yields CASSLAVGALGYTF.

The chain combines TRBV9 with TRBJ1-5; the match to TRBD1 covers 8 bases. Per germline, CDR1 SGDLS and CDR2 YYNGEE. V shed 2 bases, J shed 4 bases, and the junction held 2 bases outside the gene matches. This CDR3 is built from 14 residues. CDR3 bases: TGTGCCAGCAGCGTGGGACAGGAGAATCAGCCCCAGCATTTT. Encoded protein: CASSVGQENQPQHF.

This CDR3 reads CASSEGQGGSPLHF. The CDR3 DNA reads TGTGCCAGCAGCGAGGGACAGGGCGGATCACCCCTCCACTTT. V usage is TRBV7-2 and J usage is TRBJ1-6, with TRBD1 matching 9 bases. The CDR3 has 14 amino acids. With 5 bases clipped from V and 10 bases from J, the junction kept 6 bases outside the gene matches. Germline lookup yields CDR1 SGHTA and CDR2 FQGNSA. Filled out from reference TRBV7-2 and TRBJ1-6, the complete variable domain reads GAGVSQSPSNKVTEKGKDVELRCDPISGHTALYWYRQSLGQGLEFLIYFQGNSAPDKSGLPSDRFSAERTGGSVSTLTIQRTQQEDSAVYLCASSEGQGGSPLHFGNGTRLTVT.

This rearrangement joins TRBV7-9 to TRBJ2-1; D call uncertain. The germline V gene has CDR1 SEHNR and CDR2 FQNEAQ (reference sequence). Trimming took 5 bases from V and 8 from J, leaving 19 bases between them. This CDR3 region has 15 residues. CDR3 sequence reads: CASSPRSSHFDEQFF. CDR3 in DNA: TGTGCCAGCAGCCCCCGTAGCAGCCACTTCGATGAGCAGTTCTTC.

The V gene is TRBV12-3 or TRBV12-4, the J gene TRBJ1-1, with D uncertain. Trimming removed 2 bases from V and 5 bases from J, with 9 bases in between. The length of the CDR3 is 13 residues. CDR3 in amino acids: CASSLLAGTEAFF. The CDR3 nucleotides read TGTGCCAGCAGTTTATTGGCGGGGACTGAAGCTTTCTTT.

The chain carries TRBV27 and TRBJ1-5; 8 bases align to TRBD1. The CDR3 runs 16 residues. Germline CDR1 and CDR2: MNHEY and SMNVEV (reference sequence). V was clipped by 6 bases and J by 7 bases; unmatched bases: 14. The CDR3 DNA follows: TGTGCCAGCAGCCTTAGGGGGGACAGGTCAAAACAGCCCCAGCATTTT. As protein: CASSLRGDRSKQPQHF.

This clone was found a few times. The chain has TRBV3-1 (or the pseudogene TRBV3-2) and TRBJ2-1; D might be TRBD2 (6 bases). In germline, CDR1 is LGHDT, CDR2 YNNKEL (reference sequence). The CDR3 consists of 15 residues. Trimming cost V 5 bases and J 4 bases, with 15 bases left between them. The CDR3 is CASSTGLPNYNEQFF. CDR3 nucleotide sequence: TGTGCCAGCAGCACGGGACTCCCAAATTACAATGAGCAGTTCTTC.

The rearrangement uses TRBV10-3 and TRBJ2-7; the D gene is possibly TRBD2 (5 bases). This CDR3 comprises 14 residues. V dropped 2 bases and J dropped 7 bases, with 15 bases sitting between them. Per the germline V gene, CDR1 is ENHRY and CDR2 is SYGVKD. CDR3 in DNA: TGTGCCATCAGTGAGGCTAGCCTAGACTATGAGCAGTACTTC. Amino acid sequence: CAISEASLDYEQYF.

The CDR3 region has the DNA TGTGCCAGCAGCCAAGGAGGTCATCAGCCCCAGCATTTT. This sequence encodes CASSQGGHQPQHF. J is TRBJ1-5 and V is TRBV14; D unresolved. V shed 1 base and J shed 5 bases, with 6 bases lying between them. Looked up from germline, CDR1 is SGHDN and CDR2 is FVKESK. CDR3 length: 13 amino acids.

The chain is built from TRBV19 and TRBJ1-3; TRBD1 aligns across 7 bases. The CDR3 spans 17 residues. The trim removed 4 bases at V and 0 bases at J, leaving 9 bases unmatched. Germline-derived CDR1 and CDR2 are LNHDA and SQIVND (reference sequence). CDR3 region: CASSKQGQRFSGNTIYF. CDR3 coding DNA: TGTGCCAGTAGTAAGCAGGGACAGCGGTTCTCTGGAAACACCATATATTTT.

The rearrangement uses TRBV10-3 and TRBJ1-2; D gene unclear. The length of the CDR3 is 14 residues. The germline V and J ends were trimmed by 2 bases and 0 bases, with 7 bases remaining between them. From germline, CDR1 is ENHRY and CDR2 SYGVKD. CDR3 sequence (DNA): TGTGCCATCAGTGAGCCGGTAACTAACTATGGCTACACCTTC. This codes for CAISEPVTNYGYTF.

The CDR3 loop reads CASSLEGSSYEQYF. Written as DNA, the CDR3 is TGCGCCAGCAGCTTGGAAGGGAGCTCCTACGAGCAGTACTTC. The chain uses TRBV5-1 and TRBJ2-7; D possibly corresponds to TRBD2 (5 bases). CDR3 length: 14 amino acids. CDR1 and CDR2 from the germline V gene are SGHRS and YFSETQ. The ends were cut back, 0 bases at V and 0 bases at J, with 7 bases in the middle.

V is TRBV2 and J is TRBJ2-5; 9 nucleotides align to TRBD2. J gave up 5 bases and V 6 bases, and 4 bases lay outside the gene matches. In germline, CDR1 is SNHLY, CDR2 FYNNEI. The CDR3 totals 13 residues. The CDR3 reads CASRGLAWETQYF. DNA for the CDR3: TGTGCCAGCAGGGGACTAGCTTGGGAGACCCAGTACTTC.